The 3 T cell receptor beta chains reported below all come from one sample, sequenced in a study of regulatory T cells in long-lasting Graves disease. CDR3 regions were amplified by Arm-PCR using iRepertoire HTBI primers to build TCR beta libraries. TCRdb redid the calling of the multiplex PCR reads with MiXCR, one entry per CDR3 protein. The sample holds roughly 500,000 distinct CDR3 sequences, around a fifth seen once. Specified time point: persistent/refractory GD, antithyroid drugs over 5 years with positive TRAb. From PBMCs, RNA was extracted and then used to make the TCR library. The source was peripheral blood mononuclear cells (PBMCs), collected when the disease was refractory, from a patient treated with antithyroid drugs. The receptors here all came from a female donor with Graves disease.

This clonotype has more than one count but fewer than ten. The chain combines TRBV7-3 with TRBJ1-1, with a weak D call TRBD1 (5 bases). CDR3 size: 15 residues. Germline values: CDR1 SGHTA, CDR2 FQGTGA. V lost 5 bases and J lost 4, with 17 bases in between. This CDR3 reads CASSRPAHGGTEAFF. The DNA of the CDR3 is TGTGCCAGCAGCCGTCCCGCGCACGGGGGCACTGAAGCTTTCTTT.

This sequence joins TRBV19 and TRBJ1-5, with a tentative D call TRBD1 (6 bases). The germline V gene has CDR1 LNHDA and CDR2 SQIVND (reference sequence). CDR3 length: 18 amino acids. Trimming shortened V by 6 bases and J by 1 base, and 22 bases separated the two germline ends. The CDR3 loop reads CASSIQSDRRRSNQPQHF. CDR3 coding DNA: TGTGCCAGTAGCATACAAAGCGACAGGCGACGGAGCAATCAGCCCCAGCATTTT.

The chain carries TRBV9 and TRBJ1-1; D is ambiguous. This CDR3 is built from 13 residues. Germline V gene data show CDR1 as SGDLS and CDR2 as YYNGEE. V shed 4 bases and J shed 7 bases, with 14 bases lying between them. The chain's CDR3 is CASSPQAGIEAFF. CDR3 nucleotides: TGTGCCAGCAGCCCCCAGGCGGGGATTGAAGCTTTCTTT.